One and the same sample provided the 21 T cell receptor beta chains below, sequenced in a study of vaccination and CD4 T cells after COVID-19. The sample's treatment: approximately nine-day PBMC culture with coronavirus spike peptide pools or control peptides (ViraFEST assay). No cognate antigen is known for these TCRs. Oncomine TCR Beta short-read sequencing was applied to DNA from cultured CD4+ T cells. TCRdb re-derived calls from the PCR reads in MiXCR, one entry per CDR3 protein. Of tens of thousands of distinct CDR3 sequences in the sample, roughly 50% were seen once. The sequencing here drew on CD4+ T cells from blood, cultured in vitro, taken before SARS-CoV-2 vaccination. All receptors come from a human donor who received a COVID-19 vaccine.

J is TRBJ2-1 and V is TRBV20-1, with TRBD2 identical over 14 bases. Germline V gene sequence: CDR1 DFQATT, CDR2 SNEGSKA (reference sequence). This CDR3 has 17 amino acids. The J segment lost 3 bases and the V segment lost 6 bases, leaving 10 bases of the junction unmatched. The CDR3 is CSANTGLAGVNYNEQFF. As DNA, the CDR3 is TGCAGTGCCAATACGGGACTAGCGGGGGTAAACTACAATGAGCAGTTCTTC.

Written as DNA, the CDR3 is TGTGCCAGCAGAAGTGGAGGACTAGCGGGCACAGATACGCAGTATTTT. Residues: CASRSGGLAGTDTQYF. The rearrangement joins TRBV7-9 to TRBJ2-3; the match to TRBD2 covers 10 bases. Germline lookup yields CDR1 SEHNR and CDR2 FQNEAQ (reference sequence). V shed 6 bases, J shed 1 base, and the junction held 7 bases outside the gene matches. The CDR3 loop spans 16 amino acids. The whole variable domain, filled in from reference TRBV7-9 and TRBJ2-3, reads DTGVSQNPRHKITKRGQNVTFRCDPISEHNRLYWYRQTLGQGPEFLTYFQNEAQLEKSRLLSDRFSAERPKGSFSTLEIQRTEQGDSAMYLCASRSGGLAGTDTQYFGPGTRLTVL.

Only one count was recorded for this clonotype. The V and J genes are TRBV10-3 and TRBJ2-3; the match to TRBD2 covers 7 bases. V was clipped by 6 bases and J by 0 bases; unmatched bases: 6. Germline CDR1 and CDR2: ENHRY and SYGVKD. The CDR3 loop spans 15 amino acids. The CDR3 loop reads CAIRATSESTDTQYF. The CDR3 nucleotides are TGTGCCATCAGAGCCACTAGCGAAAGCACAGATACGCAGTATTTT.

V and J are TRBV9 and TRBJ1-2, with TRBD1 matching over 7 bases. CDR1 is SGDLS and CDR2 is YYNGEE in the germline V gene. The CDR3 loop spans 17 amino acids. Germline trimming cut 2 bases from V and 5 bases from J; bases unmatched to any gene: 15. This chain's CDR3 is CASSVTQDRVGGYGYTF. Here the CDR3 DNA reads TGTGCCAGCAGCGTGACGCAAGACAGGGTAGGGGGGTATGGCTACACCTTC.

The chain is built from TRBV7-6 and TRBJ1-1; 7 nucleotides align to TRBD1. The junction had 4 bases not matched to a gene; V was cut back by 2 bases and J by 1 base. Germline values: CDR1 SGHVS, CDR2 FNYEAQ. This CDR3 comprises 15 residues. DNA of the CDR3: TGTGCCAGCAGCTTATCGACAGGGCCGAACACTGAAGCTTTCTTT. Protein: CASSLSTGPNTEAFF.

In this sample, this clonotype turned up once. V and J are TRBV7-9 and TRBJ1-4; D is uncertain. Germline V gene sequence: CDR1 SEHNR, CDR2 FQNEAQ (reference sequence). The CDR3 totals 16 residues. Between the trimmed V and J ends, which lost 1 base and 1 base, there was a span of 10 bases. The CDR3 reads CASSLDGTGTNEKLFF. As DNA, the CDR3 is TGTGCCAGCAGCTTAGATGGCACGGGAACTAATGAAAAACTGTTTTTT.

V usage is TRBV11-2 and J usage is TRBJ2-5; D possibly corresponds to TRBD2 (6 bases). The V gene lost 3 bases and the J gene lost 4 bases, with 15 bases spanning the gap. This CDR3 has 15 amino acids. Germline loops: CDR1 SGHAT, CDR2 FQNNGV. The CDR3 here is CASSFAPGRSETQYF. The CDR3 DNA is TGTGCCAGCAGCTTCGCTCCTGGGAGGTCAGAGACCCAGTACTTC.

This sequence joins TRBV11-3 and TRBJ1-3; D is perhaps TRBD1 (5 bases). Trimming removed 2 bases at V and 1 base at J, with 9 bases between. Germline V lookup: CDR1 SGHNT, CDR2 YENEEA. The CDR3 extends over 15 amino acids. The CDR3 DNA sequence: TGTGCCAGCAGCTTAAAGGGGCTTTCTGGAAACACCATATATTTT. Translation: CASSLKGLSGNTIYF.

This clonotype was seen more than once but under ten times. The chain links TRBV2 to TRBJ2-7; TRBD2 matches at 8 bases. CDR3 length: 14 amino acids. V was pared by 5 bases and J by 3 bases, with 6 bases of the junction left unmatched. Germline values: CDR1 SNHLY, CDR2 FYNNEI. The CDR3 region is CASSLSGGRYEQYF. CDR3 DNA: TGTGCCAGCAGTCTGAGCGGGGGTCGCTACGAGCAGTACTTC.

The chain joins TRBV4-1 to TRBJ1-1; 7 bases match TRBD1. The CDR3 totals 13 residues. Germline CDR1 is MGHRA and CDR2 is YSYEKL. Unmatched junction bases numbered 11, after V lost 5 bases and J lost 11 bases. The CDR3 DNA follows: TGCGCCAGCAGCTCTCATGGGACAGAAGGGGCTTTCTTT. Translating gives CASSSHGTEGAFF.

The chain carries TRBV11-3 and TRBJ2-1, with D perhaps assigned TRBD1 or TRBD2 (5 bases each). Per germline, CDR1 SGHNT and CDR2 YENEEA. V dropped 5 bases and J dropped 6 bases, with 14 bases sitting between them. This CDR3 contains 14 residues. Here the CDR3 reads CASSPGAAGNEQFF. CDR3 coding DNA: TGTGCCAGCAGCCCCGGGGCGGCAGGCAATGAGCAGTTCTTC.

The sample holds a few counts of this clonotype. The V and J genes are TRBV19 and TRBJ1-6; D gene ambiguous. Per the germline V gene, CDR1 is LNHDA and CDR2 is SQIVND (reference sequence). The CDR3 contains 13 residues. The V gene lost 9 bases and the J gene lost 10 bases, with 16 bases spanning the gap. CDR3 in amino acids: CASQTRAMSPLHF. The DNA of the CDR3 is TGTGCCAGCCAAACGCGGGCGATGTCACCCCTCCACTTT. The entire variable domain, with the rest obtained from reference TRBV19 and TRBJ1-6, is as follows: DGGITQSPKYLFRKEGQNVTLSCEQNLNHDAMYWYRQDPGQGLRLIYYSQIVNDFQKGDIAEGYSVSREKKESFPLTVTSAQKNPTAFYLCASQTRAMSPLHFGNGTRLTVT.

The CDR3 reads CASRGGTGGYGYTF. DNA of the CDR3: TGTGCCAGCCGTGGGGGGACAGGGGGATATGGCTACACCTTC. The chain couples TRBV2 to TRBJ1-2, with 11 bases fitting TRBD1. The germline gives CDR1 SNHLY, CDR2 FYNNEI. The CDR3 totals 14 residues. The J segment lost 5 bases and the V segment lost 8 bases, leaving 7 bases of the junction unmatched.

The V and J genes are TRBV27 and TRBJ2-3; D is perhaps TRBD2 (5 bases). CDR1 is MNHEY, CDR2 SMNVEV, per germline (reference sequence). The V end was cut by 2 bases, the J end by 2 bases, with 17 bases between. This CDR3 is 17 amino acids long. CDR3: CASSLGEGFIDTDTQYF. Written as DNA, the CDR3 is TGTGCCAGCAGTTTAGGCGAGGGCTTTATTGACACAGATACGCAGTATTTT.

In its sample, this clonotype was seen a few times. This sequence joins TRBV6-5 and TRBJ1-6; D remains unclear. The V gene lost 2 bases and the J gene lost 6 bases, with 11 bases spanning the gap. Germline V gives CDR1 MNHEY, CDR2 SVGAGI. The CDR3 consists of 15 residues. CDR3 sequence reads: CASSYTRKSNSPLHF. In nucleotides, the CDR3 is TGTGCCAGCAGTTACACTAGAAAATCTAATTCACCCCTCCACTTT.

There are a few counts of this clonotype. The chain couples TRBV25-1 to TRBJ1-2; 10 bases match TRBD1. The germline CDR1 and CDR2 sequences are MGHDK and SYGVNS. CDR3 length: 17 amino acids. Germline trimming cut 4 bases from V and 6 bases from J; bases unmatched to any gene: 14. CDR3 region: CASSALTQSGTGDGYTF. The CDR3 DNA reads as TGTGCCAGCAGTGCCCTCACCCAATCCGGGACAGGGGATGGCTACACCTTC.

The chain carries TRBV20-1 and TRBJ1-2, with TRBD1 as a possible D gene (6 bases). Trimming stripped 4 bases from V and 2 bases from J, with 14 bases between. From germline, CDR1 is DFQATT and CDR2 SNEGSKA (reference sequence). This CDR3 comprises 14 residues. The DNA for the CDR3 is TGCAGTGCTATCCGAACGCAGGGGAACTATGGCTACACCTTC. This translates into CSAIRTQGNYGYTF.

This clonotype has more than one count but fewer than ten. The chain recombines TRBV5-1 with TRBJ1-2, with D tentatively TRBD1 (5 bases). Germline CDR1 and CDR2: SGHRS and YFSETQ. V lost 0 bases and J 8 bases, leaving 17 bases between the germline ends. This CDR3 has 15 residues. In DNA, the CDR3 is TGCGCCAGCAGCTTGGAGGGCAGGGCTCTGAGGGGCTACACCTTC. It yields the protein CASSLEGRALRGYTF.

CDR3 residues: CASSPRDFFTDTQYF. The CDR3 DNA reads TGTGCCAGCAGCCCAAGGGACTTCTTCACAGATACGCAGTATTTT. The chain links TRBV14 to TRBJ2-3; a weak D match, TRBD2 (6 bases). The V gene's germline CDR1 is SGHDN and CDR2 FVKESK. V lost 4 bases and J 2 bases, leaving 13 bases between the germline ends. The CDR3 sequence is 15 residues long.

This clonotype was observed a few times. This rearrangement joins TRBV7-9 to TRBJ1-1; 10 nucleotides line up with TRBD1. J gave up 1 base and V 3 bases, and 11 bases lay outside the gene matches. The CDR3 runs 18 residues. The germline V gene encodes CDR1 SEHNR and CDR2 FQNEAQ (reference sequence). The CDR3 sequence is CASSFKVTGGNRNTEAFF. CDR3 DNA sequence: TGTGCCAGCAGCTTCAAGGTGACAGGGGGCAATAGGAACACTGAAGCTTTCTTT.

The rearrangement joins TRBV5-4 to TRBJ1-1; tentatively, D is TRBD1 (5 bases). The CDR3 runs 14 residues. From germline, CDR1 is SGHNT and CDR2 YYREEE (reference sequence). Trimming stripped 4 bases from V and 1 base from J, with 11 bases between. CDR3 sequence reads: CASSPGRQNTEAFF. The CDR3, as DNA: TGTGCCAGCAGCCCGGGACGGCAGAACACTGAAGCTTTCTTT.